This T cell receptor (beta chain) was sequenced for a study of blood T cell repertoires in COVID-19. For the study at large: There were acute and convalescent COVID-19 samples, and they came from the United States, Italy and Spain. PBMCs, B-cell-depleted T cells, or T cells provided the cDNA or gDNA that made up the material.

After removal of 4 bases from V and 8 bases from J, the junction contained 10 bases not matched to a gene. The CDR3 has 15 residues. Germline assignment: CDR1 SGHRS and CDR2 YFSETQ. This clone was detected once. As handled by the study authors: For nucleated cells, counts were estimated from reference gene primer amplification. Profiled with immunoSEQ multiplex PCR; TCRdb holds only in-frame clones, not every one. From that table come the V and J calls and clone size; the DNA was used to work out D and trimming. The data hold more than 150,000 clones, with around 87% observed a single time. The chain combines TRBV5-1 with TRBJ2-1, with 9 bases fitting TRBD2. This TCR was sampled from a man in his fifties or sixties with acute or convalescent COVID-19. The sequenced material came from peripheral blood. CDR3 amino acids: CASSRTGTSNYEQFF. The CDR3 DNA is TGCGCCAGCAGCCGGACCGGGACTAGCAATTATGAGCAGTTCTTC.